One sample yielded the 6 T cell receptor beta chains listed below, sequenced in a study of blood T cell repertoires in COVID-19. TCRdb keeps only in-frame clones here, not all; method: immunoSEQ multiplex PCR. The data show 50,000 to 75,000 clones, around 77% seen once. What was sequenced was peripheral blood. All receptors derive from a man older than 75 with active or convalescent COVID-19.

This clone has a handful of counts. The J gene is TRBJ1-6, the V gene TRBV5-4, with D unresolved. Germline loops: CDR1 SGHNT, CDR2 YYREEE (reference sequence). Trimming cost V 1 base and J 13 bases, with 12 bases left between them. The CDR3 loop spans 13 amino acids. The CDR3 DNA follows: TGTGCCAGCAGCTTGTTTACCGGTAACCCCCTCCACTTT. Translation: CASSLFTGNPLHF.

The chain carries TRBV6-1 and TRBJ2-5, with TRBD2 matching over 8 bases. CDR3 length: 15 amino acids. CDR1 MNHNS and CDR2 SASEGT come from the germline V gene. The junction had 7 bases not matched to a gene; V was cut back by 5 bases and J by 2 bases. The CDR3 sequence: CASSSLAGPQETQYF. CDR3 DNA: TGTGCCAGCAGTTCGTTAGCGGGGCCTCAAGAGACCCAGTACTTC.

This clone is large. This chain connects TRBV28 to TRBJ2-7; D is perhaps TRBD1 (6 bases). Germline CDR1 and CDR2: MDHEN and SYDVKM. This CDR3 is built from 15 residues. V gave up 3 bases and J gave up 2 bases, with 14 bases separating them. CDR3 sequence (DNA): TGTGCCAGCAGTTTTTTGCCAGGGGACACCTACGAGCAGTACTTC. It specifies CASSFLPGDTYEQYF.

The genes are TRBV5-1 and TRBJ2-7, with 10 bases identical to TRBD2. The CDR3 extends over 15 amino acids. The germline CDR1 and CDR2 sequences are SGHRS and YFSETQ. J was trimmed by 2 bases and V by 3 bases; bases with no gene match: 5. The CDR3, as DNA: TGCGCCAGCAGCTCCTCTAGCGGGGGCCCCTACGAGCAGTACTTC. Translated, it gives CASSSSSGGPYEQYF. The complete variable domain, with remaining parts taken from reference TRBV5-1 and TRBJ2-7, reads KAGVTQTPRYLIKTRGQQVTLSCSPISGHRSVSWYQQTPGQGLQFLFEYFSETQRNKGNFPGRFSGRQFSNSRSEMNVSTLELGDSALYLCASSSSSGGPYEQYFGPGTRLTVT.

A remark on this clone: The sample contains more than one DNA sequence encoding this CDR3. The V gene is TRBV19, the J gene TRBJ1-2; D is undetermined. CDR3 length equals 13 residues. V lost 0 bases and J 5 bases, leaving 7 bases between the germline ends. CDR1 and CDR2 from the germline V gene are LNHDA and SQIVND (reference sequence). As DNA, the CDR3 is TGTGCCAGTAGTATAGATCCCCAATATGGCTACACCTTC. Amino acid sequence: CASSIDPQYGYTF.

This chain uses TRBV5-1 with TRBJ2-1; TRBD2 agrees at 10 bases. Germline V gene lookup returns CDR1 SGHRS and CDR2 YFSETQ. This CDR3 is 18 amino acids long. The V segment lost 2 bases and the J segment 4 bases; nucleotides outside the gene matches: 12. CDR3 loop: CASSFISQTSGVYNEQFF. CDR3 bases: TGCGCCAGCAGCTTTATTTCCCAAACTAGCGGGGTTTACAATGAGCAGTTCTTC.